Listed here are 12 T cell receptor beta chains from one sample, sequenced in a study of blood T cell repertoires in COVID-19. Sequenced by immunoSEQ multiplex PCR; TCRdb stores in-frame clones only, minus some. Of 55,000 to 80,000 clones in the sample, about four fifths are singletons; the top ten hold roughly 5.6%. Source material: peripheral blood. Receptor source: a man aged 45-60 years with active COVID-19.

The gene calls are TRBV11-2 and TRBJ2-5; D possibly corresponds to TRBD2 (6 bases). Germline assignment: CDR1 SGHAT and CDR2 FQNNGV. The CDR3 is 13 residues long. Deletions cut 5 bases from V and 2 bases from J, with 9 bases between. The DNA for the CDR3 is TGTGCCAGCAGCCTGGGACTTCAAGAGACCCAGTACTTC. This encodes CASSLGLQETQYF.

Comments on this clone: This CDR3 is also generated by other DNA sequences in the sample. The rearrangement uses TRBV19 and TRBJ2-7; 9 bases are a match to TRBD1. The CDR3 is 14 residues long. Germline CDR1 and CDR2: LNHDA and SQIVND (reference sequence). V shed 5 bases and J 2 bases; nucleotides not matched to a gene: 4. The CDR3 nucleotides read TGTGCCAGTAGTGCGGGACAGGGACCCTACGAGCAGTACTTC. Its protein is CASSAGQGPYEQYF. Drawing the rest from reference TRBV19 and TRBJ2-7, the complete variable domain is DGGITQSPKYLFRKEGQNVTLSCEQNLNHDAMYWYRQDPGQGLRLIYYSQIVNDFQKGDIAEGYSVSREKKESFPLTVTSAQKNPTAFYLCASSAGQGPYEQYFGPGTRLTVT.

The V gene is TRBV18, the J gene TRBJ1-2; the D is unclear. The CDR3 is 17 amino acids. Germline CDR1 is KGHSH and CDR2 is LQKENI. V gave up 3 bases and J gave up 0 bases, with 17 bases separating them. This CDR3 is CASSPIKIGGTNYGYTF. Written as DNA, the CDR3 is TGTGCCAGCTCACCGATTAAGATAGGCGGAACTAACTATGGCTACACCTTC.

V and J are TRBV7-3 and TRBJ1-6, with D perhaps TRBD1 (5 bases). The germline CDR1 and CDR2 sequences are SGHTA and FQGTGA. V lost 5 bases, J lost 10 bases, and 12 bases lay in between. The CDR3 loop spans 13 amino acids. CDR3 in DNA: TGTGCCAGCAGCCGGGACTGGGGGTCACCCCTCCACTTT. Its translation: CASSRDWGSPLHF.

This chain uses TRBV9 with TRBJ2-7; TRBD1 might be the D (6 bases). From germline, CDR1 is SGDLS and CDR2 YYNGEE. The CDR3 is made up of 15 amino acids. V lost 0 bases to trimming and J lost 5 bases, with 15 bases between them. Written as DNA, the CDR3 is TGTGCCAGCAGCGTAGGGGGACAATTTAAGGACGAGCAGTACTTC. Protein product: CASSVGGQFKDEQYF.

The chain combines TRBV25-1 with TRBJ2-1; no clear D gene. V lost 0 bases, J lost 6 bases, and 9 bases lay in between. The CDR3 is 14 residues long. Germline V gives CDR1 MGHDK, CDR2 SYGVNS. CDR3 nucleotides: TGTGCCAGCAGTGAATATCGAGGAGTCAATGAGCAGTTCTTC. This gives the protein CASSEYRGVNEQFF.

The chain's CDR3 is CASSIGQSTEAFF. The CDR3 DNA is TGTGCCAGCAGTATTGGACAGTCCACTGAAGCTTTCTTT. V and J are TRBV6-5 and TRBJ1-1; a weak D match, TRBD1 (6 bases). The CDR3 sequence is 13 residues long. The V gene's germline CDR1 is MNHEY and CDR2 SVGAGI. The V gene lost 5 bases and the J gene lost 4 bases, with 11 bases spanning the gap.

This chain links TRBV6-4 with TRBJ1-5; D not resolved. Germline V CDR1 and CDR2: MRHNA, SNTAGT. This CDR3 is built from 13 residues. V lost 3 bases and J 7 bases, leaving 10 bases between the germline ends. The CDR3 DNA is TGTGCCAGCAGTGAAAATAGCCGCCAGCCCCAGCATTTT. It specifies CASSENSRQPQHF.

The chain joins TRBV2 to TRBJ1-2, with 10 bases lining up with TRBD1. The CDR3 runs to 17 residues. Trimming at V came to 4 bases and at J to 5 bases, leaving 13 bases not matched to a gene. Germline V gene lookup returns CDR1 SNHLY and CDR2 FYNNEI. In nucleotides, the CDR3 is TGTGCCAGCAGTGCCGAGTCCCGGACAGGGGGTGAATATGGCTACACCTTC. It encodes CASSAESRTGGEYGYTF.

The chain joins TRBV12-3 or TRBV12-4 to TRBJ1-2; TRBD1 matches at 8 bases. The trim removed 6 bases at V and 4 bases at J, leaving 4 bases unmatched. This CDR3 comprises 13 residues. The CDR3 nucleotides are TGTGCCAGCAGCAGGGACAGGCGCTATGGCTACACCTTC. Translated: CASSRDRRYGYTF.

V is TRBV5-6 and J is TRBJ1-6; D uncertain. In germline, CDR1 is SGHDT, CDR2 YYEEEE. The V end lost 4 bases, the J end lost 6 bases, and 17 bases lay between the germline ends. CDR3 length: 16 residues. The CDR3 DNA sequence: TGTGCCAGCAGCGCGGTTGGGTCCCGACTTAATTCACCCCTCCACTTT. This gives the protein CASSAVGSRLNSPLHF. The full variable domain, completed using reference TRBV5-6 and TRBJ1-6, is DAGVTQSPTHLIKTRGQQVTLRCSPKSGHDTVSWYQQALGQGPQFIFQYYEEEERQRGNFPDRFSGHQFPNYSSELNVNALLLGDSALYLCASSAVGSRLNSPLHFGNGTRLTVT.

This sequence joins TRBV5-1 and TRBJ1-1; D possibly corresponds to TRBD1 (6 bases). Per germline, CDR1 SGHRS and CDR2 YFSETQ. The CDR3 runs to 15 residues. Trimming stripped 0 bases from V and 2 bases from J, with 11 bases between. Here the CDR3 reads CASSLGTVINTEAFF. The DNA of the CDR3 is TGCGCCAGCAGCTTGGGGACAGTGATCAACACTGAAGCTTTCTTT. The full variable domain, with the rest looked up from reference TRBV5-1 and TRBJ1-1, is KAGVTQTPRYLIKTRGQQVTLSCSPISGHRSVSWYQQTPGQGLQFLFEYFSETQRNKGNFPGRFSGRQFSNSRSEMNVSTLELGDSALYLCASSLGTVINTEAFFGQGTRLTVV.